This TCR beta chain was obtained from a study of long-term antiretroviral therapy in people with HIV. Run at survey level, the immunoSEQ assay was version v3.0. Libraries were prepared by immunoSEQ multiplex PCR; TCRdb keeps only in-frame clonotypes and omits some of them. The sample contains roughly 33,000 clones, 65% to 80% of which appear only once. V dropped 6 bases and J dropped 11 bases, with 17 bases sitting between them. The CDR3 is 13 residues long. Germline CDR1 MNHEY, CDR2 SMNVEV (reference sequence). The V gene is TRBV27, the J gene TRBJ2-1; D call uncertain. The TCR originated in a woman aged 45-65 years with HIV. The sample was unsorted PBMCs, taken 2 years after starting antiretroviral therapy. The CDR3 is CASSPWKADQQFF. The CDR3 DNA is TGTGCCAGCAGCCCATGGAAGGCGGACCAGCAGTTCTTC.